Presented here are 13 T cell receptor beta chains from one specimen sequenced in a study of T cells in tumors after PD-1 blockade. Produced via immunoSEQ multiplex PCR; TCRdb's table is partial and in-frame only. This table holds approximately 47,000 clones, under 85% found once. The material was PBMCs, obtained before anti-PD-1 therapy. These TCRs come from a human donor with advanced basal cell or squamous cell carcinoma (not recorded which).

The V gene is TRBV5-4, the J gene TRBJ2-1; TRBD2 matches at 7 bases. Germline V CDR1 and CDR2: SGHNT, YYREEE (reference sequence). The V and J ends lost 1 base and 3 bases, in that order; junction bases with no gene match: 4. The CDR3 contains 15 residues. In DNA, the CDR3 is TGTGCCAGCAGCTTGTCGGCTAGCGGCTACAATGAGCAGTTCTTC. Translated: CASSLSASGYNEQFF.

This clone was seen only a few times. The rearrangement joins TRBV7-7 to TRBJ2-1, with TRBD1 matching over 7 bases. The V segment lost 1 base and the J segment 7 bases; nucleotides outside the gene matches: 7. This CDR3 is built from 15 residues. Per germline, CDR1 SSHAT and CDR2 FNYEAQ (reference sequence). The CDR3 reads CASSLEGGASNEQFF. The CDR3 DNA is TGTGCCAGCAGCTTAGAAGGGGGCGCCAGTAATGAGCAGTTCTTC. Supplemented by reference TRBV7-7 and TRBJ2-1, the full variable domain reads GAGVSQSPRYKVTKRGQDVTLRCDPISSHATLYWYQQALGQGPEFLTYFNYEAQPDKSGLPSDRFSAERPEGSISTLTIQRTEQRDSAMYRCASSLEGGASNEQFFGPGTRLTVL.

The V gene is TRBV3-1 (or the pseudogene TRBV3-2), the J gene TRBJ2-7; D is ambiguous. The germline V gene has CDR1 LGHDT and CDR2 YNNKEL (reference sequence). Deletions cut 3 bases from V and 1 base from J, with 10 bases between. The CDR3 has 14 residues. DNA of the CDR3: TGTGCCAGCAGCCAGTTCATGTCGTCCTACGAGCAGTACTTC. This gives the protein CASSQFMSSYEQYF.

This clone has only a few counts. This chain connects TRBV4-2 to TRBJ2-3, with D possibly being TRBD1 or TRBD2 (5 bases each). Trimming cost V 3 bases and J 5 bases, with 18 bases left between them. This CDR3 region has 16 residues. Germline CDR1 and CDR2: LGHNA and YNFKEQ. CDR3 sequence (DNA): TGTGCCAGCAGCCAGCGACCGGGACCAGGGTTAGATACGCAGTATTTT. This sequence encodes CASSQRPGPGLDTQYF.

The chain carries TRBV7-3 and TRBJ2-5; 10 bases map to TRBD2. J lost 5 bases, V lost 4 bases, and 4 bases had no gene match. Germline V gene sequence: CDR1 SGHTA, CDR2 FQGTGA. This CDR3 comprises 14 residues. This CDR3 reads CASSSSGGMETQYF. Written as DNA, the CDR3 is TGTGCCAGCAGCTCTAGCGGGGGCATGGAGACCCAGTACTTC.

This clone turned up a few times. This chain links TRBV4-1 with TRBJ2-1; the D call may be TRBD1 or TRBD2 (5 bases each). V lost 6 bases to trimming and J lost 9 bases, with 9 bases between them. Germline-derived CDR1 and CDR2 are MGHRA and YSYEKL. The CDR3 contains 11 residues. CDR3 residues: CASRAGTEQFF. The CDR3, as DNA: TGCGCCAGCAGGGCCGGGACTGAGCAGTTCTTC.

This clone is classed as medium-sized (0.01 to 0.1%). The V gene is TRBV6-1, the J gene TRBJ2-5; perhaps TRBD2 as D (5 bases). The CDR3 sequence is 15 residues long. Germline CDR1 MNHNS, CDR2 SASEGT. The ends were cut back, 2 bases at V and 5 bases at J, with 15 bases in the middle. The CDR3: CASSEKDWTGETQYF. Written as DNA, the CDR3 is TGTGCCAGCAGTGAAAAGGATTGGACGGGGGAGACCCAGTACTTC.

This sequence joins TRBV7-2 and TRBJ1-1; D not resolved. Trimming took 7 bases from V and 1 from J, leaving 22 bases between them. The germline V gene has CDR1 SGHTA and CDR2 FQGNSA. The CDR3 totals 17 residues. The CDR3 loop reads CASKRSRPGNRNTEAFF. The CDR3 nucleotides read TGTGCCAGCAAAAGATCGAGACCGGGAAATAGGAACACTGAAGCTTTCTTT.

V usage is TRBV7-8 and J usage is TRBJ2-3; D is unresolved. This CDR3 spans 13 amino acids. V gave up 2 bases and J gave up 5 bases, with 8 bases separating them. The germline gives CDR1 SGHVS, CDR2 FQNEAQ. In DNA, the CDR3 is TGTGCCAGCAGCTTACCATGGGGAGATACGCAGTATTTT. Encoded protein: CASSLPWGDTQYF.

V is TRBV5-5 and J is TRBJ2-2, with D possibly being TRBD1 (5 bases). Germline V gene lookup returns CDR1 SGHKS and CDR2 YYEKEE (reference sequence). This CDR3 spans 16 amino acids. The V and J ends lost 8 bases and 4 bases respectively, with 21 bases between them. The chain's CDR3 is CASSPPGRVSTGELFF. The CDR3 DNA reads as TGTGCCAGTTCACCCCCCGGCAGGGTAAGCACCGGGGAGCTGTTTTTT.

This clone was picked up one time. The chain carries TRBV4-1 and TRBJ1-1; D is perhaps TRBD1 (6 bases). Per the germline V gene, CDR1 is MGHRA and CDR2 is YSYEKL. Trimming cost V 4 bases and J 0 bases, with 9 bases left between them. The CDR3 covers 14 residues. CDR3 amino acids: CASSPGQLNTEAFF. The CDR3 bases are TGCGCCAGCAGCCCCGGACAGCTGAACACTGAAGCTTTCTTT.

The chain uses TRBV5-1 and TRBJ2-7; 12 positions match TRBD2. V was pared by 0 bases and J by 2 bases, with 9 bases of the junction left unmatched. Germline assignment: CDR1 SGHRS and CDR2 YFSETQ. The CDR3 runs 18 residues. This CDR3 reads CASSLGSLAGGPTYEQYF. CDR3 coding DNA: TGCGCCAGCAGCTTGGGGTCACTAGCGGGGGGTCCGACCTACGAGCAGTACTTC.

V gene TRBV5-4 combines with J gene TRBJ1-1; tentatively, D is TRBD1 (6 bases). CDR3 length equals 16 residues. The germline V and J ends were trimmed by 4 bases and 5 bases, with 21 bases remaining between them. Germline V lookup: CDR1 SGHNT, CDR2 YYREEE (reference sequence). In nucleotides, the CDR3 is TGTGCCAGCAGCGCAGGTGGGGGGGCCAGAGGGACTGAAGCTTTCTTT. Translating gives CASSAGGGARGTEAFF.